What follows are 20 T cell receptor beta chains derived from one specimen sequenced in a study of blood T cell repertoires in COVID-19. Sequencing was performed with immunoSEQ multiplex PCR; in TCRdb, only in-frame clones are kept and a portion is missing. The data contain tens of thousands of clones, approximately 80% of them seen just once; the ten biggest clones take up more than 4.5%. The sequenced sample was peripheral blood. Receptors were obtained from a human donor in a cohort sampled during active or convalescent COVID-19.

This clone came up a few times. This chain connects TRBV9 to TRBJ1-3; perhaps TRBD1 as D (5 bases). CDR3 length: 14 residues. The germline V gene encodes CDR1 SGDLS and CDR2 YYNGEE. V dropped 2 bases and J dropped 0 bases, with 6 bases sitting between them. In DNA form, the CDR3 reads TGTGCCAGCAGCGTGGGACTCTCTGGAAACACCATATATTTT. Residues: CASSVGLSGNTIYF. Filled out from reference TRBV9 and TRBJ1-3, the complete variable domain reads DSGVTQTPKHLITATGQRVTLRCSPRSGDLSVYWYQQSLDQGLQFLIQYYNGEERAKGNILERFSAQQFPDLHSELNLSSLELGDSALYFCASSVGLSGNTIYFGEGSWLTVV.

This rearrangement joins TRBV4-2 to TRBJ1-5, with D possibly being TRBD1 (5 bases). The CDR3 sequence is 16 residues long. CDR1 LGHNA and CDR2 YNFKEQ come from the germline V gene. Trimming took off 1 base at V and 2 bases at J, with 12 bases between the two ends. The CDR3 bases are TGTGCCAGCAGCCAAGTCCCAGGGCGAGGCAATCAGCCCCAGCATTTT. Amino acids: CASSQVPGRGNQPQHF.

A single count supports this clone. This chain joins TRBV3-1 (or the pseudogene TRBV3-2) and TRBJ2-5; 11 nucleotides line up with TRBD2. CDR3 length: 14 amino acids. V lost 5 bases and J lost 5; bases outside the gene matches: 4. From germline, CDR1 is LGHDT and CDR2 YNNKEL (reference sequence). The CDR3 spells CASSLRTSGETQYF. As DNA, the CDR3 is TGTGCCAGCAGCTTAAGGACTAGCGGGGAGACCCAGTACTTC.

This clone appeared once. The rearrangement joins TRBV20-1 to TRBJ2-1; D unresolved. The CDR3 runs 11 residues. Trimming left V 3 bases short and J 4 bases short, with 4 bases between. The germline gives CDR1 DFQATT, CDR2 SNEGSKA (reference sequence). The chain's CDR3 is CSASGYNEQFF. The DNA of the CDR3 is TGCAGTGCTAGCGGGTACAATGAGCAGTTCTTC.

The J gene is TRBJ1-3, the V gene TRBV2; perhaps TRBD1 as D (5 bases). Germline V gene sequence: CDR1 SNHLY, CDR2 FYNNEI. The germline V and J ends were trimmed by 6 bases and 9 bases, with 18 bases remaining between them. The CDR3 is made up of 14 amino acids. The CDR3: CASSSGLPSATIYF. CDR3 sequence (DNA): TGTGCCAGCAGCTCGGGACTCCCGAGCGCCACCATATATTTT.

The table lists this clone with a count of one. The V call is TRBV6-1, the J call TRBJ2-7; tentatively, D is TRBD1 (6 bases). V was clipped by 2 bases and J by 2 bases, with 13 bases between them. CDR1 is MNHNS and CDR2 is SASEGT in the germline V gene. The CDR3 sequence is 15 residues long. CDR3 region: CASSELWTVTYEQYF. CDR3 DNA sequence: TGTGCCAGCAGTGAACTGTGGACAGTGACCTACGAGCAGTACTTC.

In its sample, this clone is medium-sized (0.01 to 0.1%). The J gene is TRBJ1-1, the V gene TRBV11-2; D possibly corresponds to TRBD1 (6 bases). Germline loops: CDR1 SGHAT, CDR2 FQNNGV. Trimming took off 1 base at V and 5 bases at J, with 11 bases between the two ends. CDR3 length: 14 amino acids. Here the CDR3 reads CASSLAGGQTEAFF. The DNA of the CDR3 is TGTGCCAGCAGCTTAGCGGGGGGGCAAACTGAAGCTTTCTTT.

This rearrangement joins TRBV30 to TRBJ2-5; 7 nucleotides line up with TRBD2. Germline trimming cut 0 bases from V and 6 bases from J; bases unmatched to any gene: 7. Germline V gene sequence: CDR1 GTSNPN, CDR2 SVGIG (reference sequence). The length of the CDR3 is 14 residues. CDR3 nucleotide sequence: TGTGCCTGGAGTGTCGGGGGGATTGTGAAGACCCAGTACTTC. This sequence encodes CAWSVGGIVKTQYF.

The V gene is TRBV6-5, the J gene TRBJ2-3, with D possibly TRBD1 on 6 matching bases. The germline V gene has CDR1 MNHEY and CDR2 SVGAGI. CDR3 length equals 14 residues. Trimming cost V 9 bases and J 2 bases, with 15 bases left between them. CDR3 region: CASVTGMNTDTQYF. In DNA, the CDR3 is TGTGCCAGTGTCACAGGGATGAACACAGATACGCAGTATTTT.

This rearrangement joins TRBV11-3 to TRBJ2-2; the D gene is possibly TRBD2 (6 bases). Germline V CDR1 and CDR2: SGHNT, YENEEA. V was cut by 5 bases and J by 0 bases, with 10 bases left in between. There are 15 residues in the CDR3. The CDR3, as DNA: TGTGCCAGCAGCCCGGAGGGATCGAACACCGGGGAGCTGTTTTTT. This gives the protein CASSPEGSNTGELFF.

The chain couples TRBV2 to TRBJ1-4; D might be TRBD1 (5 bases). Germline CDR1 and CDR2: SNHLY and FYNNEI. This CDR3 is 12 amino acids long. Trimming pared 6 bases from V and 8 bases from J, leaving 10 bases between. The DNA for the CDR3 is TGTGCCAGCAGCACGACAGAGGAAAAACTGTTTTTT. This gives the protein CASSTTEEKLFF.

By frequency in the sample, this clone is medium-sized. The chain is built from TRBV5-4 and TRBJ2-7, with D possibly being TRBD1 (5 bases). V was clipped by 6 bases and J by 4 bases, with 14 bases between them. CDR1 is SGHNT and CDR2 is YYREEE in the germline V gene (reference sequence). CDR3 length: 13 amino acids. For the CDR3, the DNA is TGTGCCAGCACCCGAGACAGCGAATACGAGCAGTACTTC. Amino acid sequence: CASTRDSEYEQYF.

The rearrangement joins TRBV7-9 to TRBJ1-5; the D gene is possibly TRBD1 (5 bases). Trimming took 1 base from V and 5 from J, leaving 12 bases between them. Germline V gives CDR1 SEHNR, CDR2 FQNEAQ (reference sequence). The CDR3 extends over 15 amino acids. The CDR3 DNA reads as TGTGCCAGCAGCTTAGGTGCCCGGGGGTATCAGCCCCAGCATTTT. As protein: CASSLGARGYQPQHF.

This chain joins TRBV9 and TRBJ1-1; D perhaps matches TRBD1 (6 bases). The V gene's germline CDR1 is SGDLS and CDR2 YYNGEE. The V and J ends lost 6 bases and 1 base respectively, with 10 bases between them. This CDR3 comprises 13 residues. The CDR3 DNA sequence: TGTGCCAGCAATCAGGGGAGGAACACTGAAGCTTTCTTT. It codes for CASNQGRNTEAFF.

This clone was found once. This chain links TRBV27 with TRBJ1-4; 7 bases are shared with TRBD1. This CDR3 has 16 residues. Germline V gives CDR1 MNHEY, CDR2 SMNVEV (reference sequence). V shed 6 bases, J shed 0 bases, and the junction held 7 bases outside the gene matches. The DNA for the CDR3 is TGTGCCAGCAGGACCGGGACAGCCACAACTAATGAAAAACTGTTTTTT. This codes for CASRTGTATTNEKLFF.

V gene TRBV20-1 combines with J gene TRBJ2-1, with D possibly being TRBD1 (5 bases). Trimming took off 3 bases at V and 10 bases at J, with 10 bases between the two ends. The CDR3 loop spans 11 amino acids. CDR1 is DFQATT, CDR2 SNEGSKA, per germline (reference sequence). CDR3 coding DNA: TGCAGTGCTAGCGGACAAGTCGAGCAGTTCTTC. Encoded protein: CSASGQVEQFF.

This chain joins TRBV19 and TRBJ1-1, with 8 bases matching TRBD1. J gave up 13 bases and V 3 bases, and 4 bases lay outside the gene matches. This CDR3 has 11 residues. Germline CDR1 is LNHDA and CDR2 is SQIVND (reference sequence). The CDR3, as DNA: TGTGCCAGTAGTATTGGACAGGGAAGTTTCTTT. Protein product: CASSIGQGSFF.

The J gene is TRBJ2-7, the V gene TRBV30, with 11 bases matching TRBD2. Trimming took 7 bases from V and 0 from J; bases not matched to a gene: 8. Germline lookup yields CDR1 GTSNPN and CDR2 SVGIG (reference sequence). The CDR3 extends over 15 amino acids. This CDR3 is CASWTSGHASYEQYF. CDR3 DNA: TGTGCCTCGTGGACTAGCGGGCACGCCTCCTACGAGCAGTACTTC.

The CDR3 loop reads CASSEYWGGTQETQYF. The CDR3 DNA is TGTGCCAGCAGTGAATACTGGGGGGGGACCCAAGAGACCCAGTACTTC. The chain combines TRBV25-1 with TRBJ2-5; 7 positions agree with TRBD2. The CDR3 is 16 amino acids. The germline gives CDR1 MGHDK, CDR2 SYGVNS. The V and J ends lost 0 bases and 1 base, in that order; junction bases with no gene match: 5.

The chain combines TRBV7-2 with TRBJ2-5; 9 bases line up with TRBD1. After removal of 5 bases from V and 5 bases from J, the junction contained 12 bases not matched to a gene. This CDR3 is built from 16 residues. The germline V gene encodes CDR1 SGHTA and CDR2 FQGNSA. The CDR3 region is CASSPWTGVVGETQYF. DNA of the CDR3: TGTGCCAGCAGCCCCTGGACAGGGGTTGTGGGGGAGACCCAGTACTTC. The variable domain in full, with the rest retrieved from reference TRBV7-2 and TRBJ2-5, is GAGVSQSPSNKVTEKGKDVELRCDPISGHTALYWYRQSLGQGLEFLIYFQGNSAPDKSGLPSDRFSAERTGGSVSTLTIQRTQQEDSAVYLCASSPWTGVVGETQYFGPGTRLLVL.